Listed here are 28 T cell receptor beta chains from one sample, sequenced in a study of human T cells and chemical hapten exposure. TCRdb re-called the 5' RACE reads with MiXCR, one entry per CDR3 protein. The repertoire holds about 140,000 distinct CDR3 sequences, with roughly 4% as singletons. The study extracted total RNA from unfractionated whole blood. These receptors were taken from a female donor in good health.

This clonotype was seen ten or more times. This rearrangement joins TRBV28 to TRBJ1-2, with TRBD1 as a possible D gene (5 bases). V was shortened by 8 bases and J by 3 bases, with 19 bases between the two germline ends. Germline values: CDR1 MDHEN, CDR2 SYDVKM. The CDR3 covers 15 residues. The CDR3 DNA reads as TGTGCCAGCTACACCCCCGGGGGGACGTACTATGGCTACACCTTC. Translation: CASYTPGGTYYGYTF.

This clonotype appeared many times. V usage is TRBV4-3 and J usage is TRBJ1-4, with TRBD1 as a possible D gene (6 bases). Trimming took off 0 bases at V and 5 bases at J, with 25 bases between the two ends. Per the germline V gene, CDR1 is LGHNA and CDR2 is YSLEER. CDR3 length: 20 amino acids. CDR3 protein: CASSQEGNRTKQGPNEKLFF. The CDR3 nucleotides are TGCGCCAGCAGCCAAGAGGGCAATAGAACGAAACAGGGTCCGAATGAAAAACTGTTTTTT.

This clonotype has a count of ten or more. DNA of the CDR3: TGTGCCAGCCTTGGAATCGGTGGGGAGGGCACAGATACGCAGTATTTT. Its protein product is CASLGIGGEGTDTQYF. This chain links TRBV7-2 with TRBJ2-3; D is perhaps TRBD2 (6 bases). Trimming left V 8 bases short and J 1 base short, with 19 bases between. Germline loops: CDR1 SGHTA, CDR2 FQGNSA. The CDR3 length is 16 residues. Supplemented by reference TRBV7-2 and TRBJ2-3, the full variable domain reads GAGVSQSPSNKVTEKGKDVELRCDPISGHTALYWYRQSLGQGLEFLIYFQGNSAPDKSGLPSDRFSAERTGGSVSTLTIQRTQQEDSAVYLCASLGIGGEGTDTQYFGPGTRLTVL.

This clonotype was recorded many times. The rearrangement links TRBV5-1 to TRBJ2-1, with D perhaps assigned TRBD1 or TRBD2 (5 bases each). The CDR3 has 15 residues. Trimming shortened V by 4 bases and J by 3 bases, and 14 bases separated the two germline ends. The germline gives CDR1 SGHRS, CDR2 YFSETQ. The CDR3 region has the DNA TGCGCCAGCAGCCCGGGGCGCTTACGCTACAATGAGCAGTTCTTC. Amino acids: CASSPGRLRYNEQFF.

V is TRBV5-5 and J is TRBJ2-3; TRBD2 matches 13 bases. The J segment lost 2 bases and the V segment lost 3 bases, leaving 6 bases of the junction unmatched. The CDR3 sequence is 17 residues long. The V gene's germline CDR1 is SGHKS and CDR2 YYEKEE (reference sequence). CDR3 sequence: CASSSRLAGGITDTQYF. The CDR3 DNA reads TGTGCCAGCAGCTCACGACTAGCGGGGGGCATCACAGATACGCAGTATTTT.

This clonotype was observed at least ten times. Here the CDR3 reads CASSPDSVSYNEQFF. The CDR3 DNA reads as TGTGCCAGTAGCCCGGACAGCGTTTCCTACAATGAGCAGTTCTTC. This chain links TRBV19 with TRBJ2-1, with a weak D call TRBD1 (6 bases). From germline, CDR1 is LNHDA and CDR2 SQIVND (reference sequence). The CDR3 is 15 amino acids. Trimming stripped 6 bases from V and 1 base from J, with 13 bases between.

There are many counts of this clonotype. This rearrangement joins TRBV15 to TRBJ2-3; D uncertain. Trimming shortened V by 1 base and J by 5 bases, and 7 bases separated the two germline ends. In germline, CDR1 is LNHNV, CDR2 YYDKDF (reference sequence). The CDR3 spans 13 residues. CDR3 sequence reads: CATSRAPEDTQYF. The CDR3 DNA is TGTGCCACCAGCAGAGCACCGGAAGATACGCAGTATTTT.

This clonotype has at least ten counts. The J gene is TRBJ1-6, the V gene TRBV4-2; D gene unclear. From germline, CDR1 is LGHNA and CDR2 YNFKEQ. The CDR3 extends over 15 amino acids. V was shortened by 2 bases and J by 7 bases, with 12 bases between the two germline ends. The DNA of the CDR3 is TGTGCCAGCAGCCAACGGTCACAGACGAATTCACCCCTCCACTTT. Translation: CASSQRSQTNSPLHF.

This clonotype has more than one count but fewer than ten. A much larger clone differs from this one at a single base, so this may be a read error. The genes are TRBV28 and TRBJ2-3; possibly TRBD1 for D (5 bases). The length of the CDR3 is 13 residues. The germline V gene has CDR1 MDHEN and CDR2 SYDVKM. The V end lost 6 bases, the J end lost 0 bases, and 7 bases lay between the germline ends. DNA of the CDR3: TGTGCCAGCAGACGACAGAGCACAGATACGCAGTATTTT. Protein sequence: CASRRQSTDTQYF.

The chain carries TRBV27 and TRBJ1-1; D remains ambiguous. Trimming removed 8 bases from V and 1 base from J, with 14 bases in between. This CDR3 has 14 residues. CDR1 is MNHEY and CDR2 is SMNVEV in the germline V gene (reference sequence). The CDR3 protein is CASGPRLPNTEAFF. In DNA, the CDR3 is TGTGCCAGCGGACCCAGGCTCCCGAACACTGAAGCTTTCTTT.

This clonotype was counted many times. The chain has TRBV5-1 and TRBJ2-1; 9 bases map to TRBD1. The CDR3 covers 15 residues. Looked up from germline, CDR1 is SGHRS and CDR2 is YFSETQ. With 0 bases clipped from V and 8 bases from J, the junction kept 6 bases outside the gene matches. CDR3 bases: TGCGCCAGCAGCTTGGAGTGGACAGGGGACGATGAGCAGTTCTTC. Protein: CASSLEWTGDDEQFF.

This clonotype was counted at least ten times. The J gene is TRBJ2-3, the V gene TRBV5-4; the D is unclear. The CDR3 is 15 residues long. The germline gives CDR1 SGHNT, CDR2 YYREEE (reference sequence). Trimming removed 4 bases at V and 5 bases at J, with 17 bases between. The CDR3 nucleotides read TGTGCCAGCAGCCCGGAACACCGAGGTGGAGATACGCAGTATTTT. As protein: CASSPEHRGGDTQYF.

This clonotype was seen at least ten times. The chain couples TRBV6-5 to TRBJ2-7, with TRBD1 matching 8 bases. The germline CDR1 and CDR2 sequences are MNHEY and SVGAGI. V dropped 6 bases and J dropped 3; count of bases not matched to a gene: 7. The CDR3 contains 14 residues. CDR3 region: CASSQSGGSYEQYF. CDR3 coding DNA: TGTGCCAGCAGCCAGTCAGGGGGCAGCTACGAGCAGTACTTC.

The rearrangement uses TRBV29-1 and TRBJ1-1; TRBD1 aligns across 7 bases. With V trimmed by 7 bases and J by 2 bases, 7 bases remained unmatched. Germline V gives CDR1 SQVTM, CDR2 ANQGSEA. This CDR3 is built from 13 residues. In nucleotides, the CDR3 is TGCAGCGGTTCCAGGGGGGCAAACACTGAAGCTTTCTTT. Translated: CSGSRGANTEAFF.

This clonotype was seen at least ten times. V and J are TRBV28 and TRBJ1-3; no reliable D call. The V end was cut by 5 bases, the J end by 0 bases, with 17 bases between. Germline CDR1 is MDHEN and CDR2 is SYDVKM. The length of the CDR3 is 17 residues. The CDR3 region is CASSPPQYHHSGNTIYF. CDR3 bases: TGTGCCAGCAGTCCCCCACAGTACCACCACTCTGGAAACACCATATATTTT.

V gene TRBV20-1 combines with J gene TRBJ2-1, with 8 positions matching TRBD2. Germline values: CDR1 DFQATT, CDR2 SNEGSKA (reference sequence). The V segment lost 4 bases and the J segment 5 bases; nucleotides outside the gene matches: 4. This CDR3 region has 13 residues. This CDR3 is CSAIGGGHNEQFF. CDR3 coding DNA: TGCAGTGCTATCGGGGGGGGCCACAATGAGCAGTTCTTC.

At least ten counts were recorded for this clonotype. The junction differs from germline at one of its ends, possibly a read error. This chain joins TRBV4-2 and TRBJ2-5; D is uncertain. The CDR3 covers 15 residues. CDR1 LGHNA and CDR2 YNFKEQ come from the germline V gene. CDR3 residues: CASSPRDGNGEAQYF. CDR3 sequence (DNA): TGTGCCAGCAGCCCACGTGACGGTAACGGAGAGGCCCAGTACTTC.

This clonotype was observed a handful of times. CDR3 residues: CASSRTGNSPLHF. The DNA of the CDR3 is TGTGCCAGCAGTAGGACTGGCAATTCACCCCTCCACTTT. This chain joins TRBV27 and TRBJ1-6; D unclear. CDR1 and CDR2 (germline): MNHEY, SMNVEV (reference sequence). This CDR3 is 13 amino acids long. The ends were cut back, 5 bases at V and 7 bases at J, with 9 bases in the middle.

This clonotype was seen many times. V gene TRBV20-1 combines with J gene TRBJ2-6; D not resolved. Trimming shortened V by 0 bases and J by 4 bases, and 7 bases separated the two germline ends. CDR1 is DFQATT and CDR2 is SNEGSKA in the germline V gene (reference sequence). This CDR3 spans 14 amino acids. CDR3 loop: CSAREGSGANVLTF. The CDR3 DNA reads TGCAGTGCTAGAGAGGGTTCCGGGGCCAACGTCCTGACTTTC.

This clonotype was seen repeatedly, ten times or more. This rearrangement joins TRBV9 to TRBJ1-1; TRBD1 aligns across 7 bases. V shed 2 bases, J shed 0 bases, and the junction held 7 bases outside the gene matches. Per the germline V gene, CDR1 is SGDLS and CDR2 is YYNGEE. The CDR3 runs to 16 residues. For the CDR3, the DNA is TGTGCCAGCAGCGTCCTGAGACAGGGTATGAACACTGAAGCTTTCTTT. Residues: CASSVLRQGMNTEAFF.

This clonotype was found many times. The chain is built from TRBV4-3 and TRBJ2-7; D possibly uses TRBD1 or TRBD2 (5 bases each). Looked up from germline, CDR1 is LGHNA and CDR2 is YSLEER. This CDR3 region has 15 residues. V lost 0 bases, J lost 7 bases, and 16 bases lay in between. CDR3 in amino acids: CASSQEPGAGREQYF. As DNA, the CDR3 is TGCGCCAGCAGCCAAGAGCCCGGGGCTGGGAGAGAGCAGTACTTC.

This clonotype was found many times. The chain recombines TRBV9 with TRBJ2-3; 13 bases match TRBD2. The CDR3 runs to 16 residues. Germline assignment: CDR1 SGDLS and CDR2 YYNGEE. The trim removed 3 bases at V and 1 base at J, leaving 2 bases unmatched. The chain's CDR3 is CASSGGLAGGTDTQYF. CDR3 nucleotide sequence: TGTGCCAGCAGCGGCGGACTAGCGGGGGGCACAGATACGCAGTATTTT.

This clonotype was recorded at least ten times. V is TRBV5-4 and J is TRBJ2-3; D gene uncertain. Looked up from germline, CDR1 is SGHNT and CDR2 is YYREEE (reference sequence). With 0 bases removed from V and 0 bases from J, the gap between germline ends came to 2 bases. CDR3 size: 13 residues. The CDR3 DNA reads as TGTGCCAGCAGCTTGGGTAGCACAGATACGCAGTATTTT. Its translation: CASSLGSTDTQYF.

This clonotype was found many times. The rearrangement uses TRBV7-2 and TRBJ1-1; D is possibly TRBD1 (5 bases). CDR3 length equals 13 residues. CDR1 is SGHTA, CDR2 FQGNSA, per germline. V was pared by 5 bases and J by 7 bases, with 14 bases between. CDR3 sequence (DNA): TGTGCCAGCAGCCGTAACTCTGACAGTGAAGCTTTCTTT. This encodes CASSRNSDSEAFF.

This clonotype was detected many times. The V call is TRBV6-2 or TRBV6-3, the J call TRBJ2-6; 8 positions agree with TRBD1. Germline loops: CDR1 MNHEY, CDR2 SVGEGT. The CDR3 is 18 residues long. The V segment lost 4 bases and the J segment 1 base; nucleotides outside the gene matches: 9. The CDR3 nucleotides read TGTGCCAGCAGTTCGGGGACAGGTCTGACTTCTGGGGCCAACGTCCTGACTTTC. Translating it yields CASSSGTGLTSGANVLTF.

This clonotype was seen at least ten times. This sequence joins TRBV20-1 and TRBJ2-7; 8 bases match TRBD1. Germline V gene sequence: CDR1 DFQATT, CDR2 SNEGSKA (reference sequence). The CDR3 is 13 residues long. With V trimmed by 1 base and J by 9 bases, 8 bases remained unmatched. Here the CDR3 DNA reads TGCAGTGCTAGAGTCAGGACAGGGCAGCCGCAGTACTTC. Protein: CSARVRTGQPQYF.

This clonotype was detected ten times or more. This chain connects TRBV20-1 to TRBJ1-4; D not resolved. The CDR3 contains 14 residues. CDR1 and CDR2 from the germline V gene are DFQATT and SNEGSKA (reference sequence). The ends were cut back, 4 bases at V and 7 bases at J, with 16 bases in the middle. In nucleotides, the CDR3 is TGCAGTGCTAAGTCGAGGAAGGGAAGTGAAAAACTGTTTTTT. Translating it yields CSAKSRKGSEKLFF.

This clonotype was recorded at least ten times. The chain combines TRBV25-1 with TRBJ2-7; D gene ambiguous. The germline V and J ends were trimmed by 2 bases and 5 bases, with 7 bases remaining between them. CDR3 length: 12 amino acids. Germline V gives CDR1 MGHDK, CDR2 SYGVNS. The CDR3 DNA reads as TGTGCCAGCAGTGAAACCCTTAACGAGCAGTACTTC. Protein product: CASSETLNEQYF.